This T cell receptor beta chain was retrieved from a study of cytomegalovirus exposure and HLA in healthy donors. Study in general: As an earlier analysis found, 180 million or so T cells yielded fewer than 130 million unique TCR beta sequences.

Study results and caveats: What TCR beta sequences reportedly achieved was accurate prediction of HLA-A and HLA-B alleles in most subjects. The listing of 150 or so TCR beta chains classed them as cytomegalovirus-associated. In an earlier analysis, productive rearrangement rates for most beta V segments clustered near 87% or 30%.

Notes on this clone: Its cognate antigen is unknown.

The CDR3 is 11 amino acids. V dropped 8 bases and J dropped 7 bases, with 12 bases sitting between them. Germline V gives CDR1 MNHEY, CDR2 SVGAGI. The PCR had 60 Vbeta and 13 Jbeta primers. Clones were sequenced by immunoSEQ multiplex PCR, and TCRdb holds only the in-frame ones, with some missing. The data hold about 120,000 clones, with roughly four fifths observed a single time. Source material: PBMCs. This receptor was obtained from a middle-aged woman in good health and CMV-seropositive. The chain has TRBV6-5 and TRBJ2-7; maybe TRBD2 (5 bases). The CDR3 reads CASGERREQYF. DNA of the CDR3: TGTGCCAGCGGAGAACGGAGGGAGCAGTACTTC.